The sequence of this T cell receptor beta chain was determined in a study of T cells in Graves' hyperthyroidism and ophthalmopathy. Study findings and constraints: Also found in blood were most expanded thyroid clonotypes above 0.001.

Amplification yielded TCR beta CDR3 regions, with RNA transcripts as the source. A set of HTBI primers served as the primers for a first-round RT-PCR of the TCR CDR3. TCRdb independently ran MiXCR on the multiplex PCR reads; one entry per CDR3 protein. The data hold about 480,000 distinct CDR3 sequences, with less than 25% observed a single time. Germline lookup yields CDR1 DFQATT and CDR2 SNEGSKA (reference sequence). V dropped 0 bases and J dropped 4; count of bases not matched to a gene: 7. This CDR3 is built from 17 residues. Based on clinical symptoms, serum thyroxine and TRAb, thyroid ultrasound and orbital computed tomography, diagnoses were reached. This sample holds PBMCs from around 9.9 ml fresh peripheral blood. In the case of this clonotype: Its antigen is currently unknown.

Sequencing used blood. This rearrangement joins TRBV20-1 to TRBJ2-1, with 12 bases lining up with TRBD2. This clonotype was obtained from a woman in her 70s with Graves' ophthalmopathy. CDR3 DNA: TGCAGTGCTAGAGATCTTCTAGCGGGAGGGCCGTACAATGAGCAGTTCTTC. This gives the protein CSARDLLAGGPYNEQFF.